The source of this T cell receptor (beta chain) is a study of blood T cell repertoires in COVID-19. CDR1 and CDR2 (germline): SNHLY, FYNNEI. CDR3 length: 14 amino acids. With 0 bases removed from V and 4 bases from J, the gap between germline ends came to 7 bases. How the authors handled the data: The assay estimated nucleated cells by amplifying reference gene primers. The method was immunoSEQ multiplex PCR; TCRdb's version includes in-frame clones alone and lacks a portion of them. V and J calls plus clone size are reproduced from that table; the DNA served to infer D and trimming. The table shows about 84,000 clones, with approximately 80% occurring only once.

This rearrangement joins TRBV2 to TRBJ1-5, with D hard to call. The sequenced material came from peripheral blood. This TCR derives from an elderly woman with acute or convalescent COVID-19. The CDR3 coding sequence is TGTGCCAGCAGTGAAGCCTCCAGAAATCAGCCCCAGCATTTT. The encoded protein is CASSEASRNQPQHF.